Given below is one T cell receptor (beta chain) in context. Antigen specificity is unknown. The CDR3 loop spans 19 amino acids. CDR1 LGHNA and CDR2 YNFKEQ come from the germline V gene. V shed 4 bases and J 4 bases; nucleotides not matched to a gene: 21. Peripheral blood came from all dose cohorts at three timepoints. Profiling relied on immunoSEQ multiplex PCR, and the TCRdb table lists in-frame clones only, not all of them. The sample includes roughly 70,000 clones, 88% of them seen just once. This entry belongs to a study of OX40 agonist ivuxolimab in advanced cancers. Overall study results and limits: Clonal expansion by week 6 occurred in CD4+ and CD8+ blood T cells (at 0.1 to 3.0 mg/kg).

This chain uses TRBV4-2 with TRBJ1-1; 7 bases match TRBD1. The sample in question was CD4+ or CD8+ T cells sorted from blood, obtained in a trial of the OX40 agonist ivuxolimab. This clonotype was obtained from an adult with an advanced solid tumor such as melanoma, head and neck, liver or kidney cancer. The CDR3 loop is CASSLDGGQWVGVSTEAFF. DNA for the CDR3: TGTGCCAGCAGCCTCGATGGGGGACAGTGGGTCGGGGTAAGCACTGAAGCTTTCTTT.